Reported below is one T cell receptor (beta chain). The sample belongs to a study of blood T cell repertoires in COVID-19. Study-level information: The United States, Italy and Spain provided the acute and convalescent COVID-19 samples. Sources were T cells, B-cell-depleted T cells, or PBMCs; the material itself was cDNA or gDNA.

The CDR3 has 17 amino acids. Trimming left V 0 bases short and J 8 bases short, with 22 bases between. Germline CDR1 SGHDN, CDR2 FVKESK. In the source study's methods: Estimation of nucleated cell counts was performed using reference gene primer amplification. This table comes from immunoSEQ multiplex PCR, and its TCRdb copy is limited to in-frame clones, with some not included. That table gives V, J and clone size, and the DNA gave D and trimming. Among tens of thousands of clones, 86% were seen once, and the ten largest hold under 1.5%. Sequenced sample: peripheral blood. This TCR was sampled from a woman in her fifties or sixties with acute or convalescent COVID-19. The chain combines TRBV14 with TRBJ1-2, with D maybe TRBD1 (5 bases). CDR3: CASSQEQGQGPPRGYTF. CDR3 DNA sequence: TGTGCCAGCAGCCAAGAACAAGGGCAGGGCCCCCCGAGGGGCTACACCTTC.